This T cell receptor (beta chain) was sequenced during a study of blood T cell repertoires in COVID-19. Across the whole study: Both acute and convalescent COVID-19 samples were obtained from the United States, Italy and Spain.

Repertoires were generated with immunoSEQ multiplex PCR, while TCRdb's copy carries only in-frame clones and drops some. Of under 9,000 clones in the sample, 84% were seen once. CDR3 length: 12 amino acids. Between the trimmed V and J ends, which lost 0 bases and 5 bases, there was a span of 5 bases. Germline lookup yields CDR1 SGHRS and CDR2 YFSETQ. Sequencing was carried out using peripheral blood. The chain combines TRBV5-1 with TRBJ2-5; the D is unclear. The receptor's source is a human donor in a cohort sampled during active COVID-19. Written as DNA, the CDR3 is TGCGCCAGCAGCTTGGATAGCGAGACCCAGTACTTC. This translates into CASSLDSETQYF.